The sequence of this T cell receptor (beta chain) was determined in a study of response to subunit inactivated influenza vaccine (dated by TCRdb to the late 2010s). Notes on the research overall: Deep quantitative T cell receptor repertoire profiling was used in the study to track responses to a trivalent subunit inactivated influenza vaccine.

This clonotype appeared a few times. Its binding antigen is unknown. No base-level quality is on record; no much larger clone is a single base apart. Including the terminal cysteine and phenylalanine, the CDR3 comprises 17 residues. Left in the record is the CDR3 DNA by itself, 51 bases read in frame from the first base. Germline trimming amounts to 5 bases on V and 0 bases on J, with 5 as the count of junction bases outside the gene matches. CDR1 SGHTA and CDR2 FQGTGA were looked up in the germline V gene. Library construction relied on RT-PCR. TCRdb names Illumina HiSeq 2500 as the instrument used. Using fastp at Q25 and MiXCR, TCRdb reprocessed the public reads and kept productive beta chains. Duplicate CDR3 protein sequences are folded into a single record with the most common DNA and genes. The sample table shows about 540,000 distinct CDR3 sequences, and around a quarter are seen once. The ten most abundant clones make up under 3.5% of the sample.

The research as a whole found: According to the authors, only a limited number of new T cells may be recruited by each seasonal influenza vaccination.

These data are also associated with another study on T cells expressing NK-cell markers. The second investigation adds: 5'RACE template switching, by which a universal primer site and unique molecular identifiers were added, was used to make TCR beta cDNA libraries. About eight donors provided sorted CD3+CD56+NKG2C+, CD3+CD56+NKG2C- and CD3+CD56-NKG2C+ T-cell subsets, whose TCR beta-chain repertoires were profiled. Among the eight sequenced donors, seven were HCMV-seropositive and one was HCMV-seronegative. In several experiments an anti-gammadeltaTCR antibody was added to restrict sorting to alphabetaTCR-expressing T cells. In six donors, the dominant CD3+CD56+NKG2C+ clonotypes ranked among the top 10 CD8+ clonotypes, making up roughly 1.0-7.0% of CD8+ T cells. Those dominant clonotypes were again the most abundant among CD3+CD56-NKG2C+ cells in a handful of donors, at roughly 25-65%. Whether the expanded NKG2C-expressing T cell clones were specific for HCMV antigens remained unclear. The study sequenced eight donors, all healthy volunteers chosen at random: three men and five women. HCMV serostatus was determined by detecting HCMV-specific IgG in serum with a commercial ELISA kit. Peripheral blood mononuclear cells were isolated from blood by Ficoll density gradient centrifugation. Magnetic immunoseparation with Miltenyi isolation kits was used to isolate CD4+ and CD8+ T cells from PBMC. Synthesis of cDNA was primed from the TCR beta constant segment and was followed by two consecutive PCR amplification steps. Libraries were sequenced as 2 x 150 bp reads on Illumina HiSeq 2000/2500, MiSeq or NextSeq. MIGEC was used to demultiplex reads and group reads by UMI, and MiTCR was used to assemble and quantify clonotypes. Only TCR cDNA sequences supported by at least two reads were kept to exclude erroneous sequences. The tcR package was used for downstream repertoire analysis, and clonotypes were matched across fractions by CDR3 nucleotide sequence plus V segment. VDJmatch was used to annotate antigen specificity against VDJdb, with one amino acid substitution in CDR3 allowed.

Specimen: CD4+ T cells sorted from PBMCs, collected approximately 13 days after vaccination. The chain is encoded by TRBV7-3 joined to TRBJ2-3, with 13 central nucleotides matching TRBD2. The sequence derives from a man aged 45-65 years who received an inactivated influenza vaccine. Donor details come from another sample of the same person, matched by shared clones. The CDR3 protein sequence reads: CASSPLAGGPSTDTQYF. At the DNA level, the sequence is TGTGCCAGCAGCCCACTAGCGGGAGGGCCCAGCACAGATACGCAGTATTTT. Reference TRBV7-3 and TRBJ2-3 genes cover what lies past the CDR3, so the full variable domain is GAGVSQTPSNKVTEKGKYVELRCDPISGHTALYWYRQSLGQGPEFLIYFQGTGAADDSGLPNDRFFAVRPEGSVSTLKIQRTERGDSAVYLCASSPLAGGPSTDTQYFGPGTRLTVL.